This entry is about one T cell receptor beta chain. The sample comes from a study of control samples from healthy donors and cancer patients. This table comes from immunoSEQ multiplex PCR, and its TCRdb copy is limited to in-frame clones, with some not included. The data hold 120,000 or so clones, with about 92% observed a single time. The J segment lost 7 bases and the V segment lost 5 bases, leaving 7 bases of the junction unmatched. The CDR3 has 14 amino acids. CDR1 SGHRS and CDR2 YFSETQ come from the germline V gene. This receptor was identified in a man aged 45-60 years with head and neck cancer. The rearrangement joins TRBV5-1 to TRBJ1-4; TRBD1 matches at 8 bases. Sequenced input: PBMCs. The CDR3 nucleotides are TGCGCCAGCAGATACGGACAGGGCGGTGAAAAACTGTTTTTT. The encoded protein is CASRYGQGGEKLFF.